A selection of T cell receptor beta chains follows, all from one sample in a study of human T cells and chemical hapten exposure. TCRdb re-called the RACE reads with MiXCR, one entry per CDR3 protein. The sample lists around 99,000 distinct CDR3 sequences; 9.2% were seen once. The sample was whole blood, taken in connection with sensitization to the hapten diphenylcyclopropenone (DPC). All receptors derive from a woman in her forties with alopecia areata. Some clones in this sample may be carry-over from other donors' samples. The CDR3 runs from the conserved cysteine through the conserved F or W. The D gene is left open where the match is weak. Size tells how often a clone was seen (once, few, many) or the class of an expanded clone, and some rows leave it out.

j_call: TRBJ1-3; d_call: -; clone_size: few; cdr3_length: 14; v_call: TRBV6-5; cdr3_aa: CASRGTGDINTIYF; cdr3_nt: TGTGCCAGCAGGGGAACCGGGGACATAAACACCATATATTTT
j_call: TRBJ2-1; d_call: TRBD2; clone_size: -; cdr3_length: 15; v_call: TRBV7-9; cdr3_aa: CASSFGLAGPSEQFF; cdr3_nt: TGTGCCAGCAGCTTTGGGCTAGCGGGGCCTAGTGAGCAGTTCTTC
j_call: TRBJ1-1; d_call: -; clone_size: many; cdr3_length: 12; v_call: TRBV25-1; cdr3_aa: CASSELNTEAFF; cdr3_nt: TGTGCCAGCAGTGAATTGAACACTGAAGCTTTCTTT
j_call: TRBJ2-1; d_call: TRBD1; clone_size: many; cdr3_length: 15; v_call: TRBV10-2; cdr3_aa: CASSVRDRESTEQFF; cdr3_nt: TGCGCCAGCAGTGTCAGAGACAGGGAAAGCACTGAGCAGTTCTTC
j_call: TRBJ2-7; d_call: -; clone_size: -; cdr3_length: 16; v_call: TRBV5-1; cdr3_aa: CASSLDAGPSEAEQYF; cdr3_nt: TGCGCCAGCAGCTTGGATGCGGGGCCCTCGGAGGCCGAGCAGTACTTC
j_call: TRBJ1-2; d_call: TRBD1; clone_size: -; cdr3_length: 13; v_call: TRBV5-5; cdr3_aa: CASSYGTEYGYTF; cdr3_nt: TGTGCCAGCAGCTACGGGACAGAGTATGGCTACACCTTC
j_call: TRBJ1-1; d_call: TRBD1; clone_size: many; cdr3_length: 14; v_call: TRBV6-6; cdr3_aa: CASTKGQGGTEAFF; cdr3_nt: TGTGCCAGCACGAAGGGACAGGGGGGCACTGAAGCTTTCTTT
j_call: TRBJ2-7; d_call: TRBD1; clone_size: few; cdr3_length: 13; v_call: TRBV2; cdr3_aa: CASRGTGDNEQYF; cdr3_nt: TGTGCCAGCAGGGGGACAGGGGACAACGAGCAGTACTTC
j_call: TRBJ2-5; d_call: -; clone_size: -; cdr3_length: 14; v_call: TRBV7-3; cdr3_aa: CASSSNPVKETQYF; cdr3_nt: TGTGCCAGCAGCTCGAACCCCGTTAAAGAGACCCAGTACTTC
j_call: TRBJ1-2; d_call: -; clone_size: few; cdr3_length: 13; v_call: TRBV4-1; cdr3_aa: CASSQAPISGYTF; cdr3_nt: TGCGCCAGCAGCCAAGCCCCAATCAGTGGCTACACCTTC
j_call: TRBJ2-7; d_call: -; clone_size: many; cdr3_length: 13; v_call: TRBV25-1; cdr3_aa: CASSDLTSYEQYF; cdr3_nt: TGTGCCAGCAGTGATCTAACCTCCTACGAGCAGTACTTC
j_call: TRBJ2-7; d_call: -; clone_size: -; cdr3_length: 14; v_call: TRBV2; cdr3_aa: CASSVGGASYEQYF; cdr3_nt: TGTGCCAGCAGTGTTGGGGGGGCCTCCTACGAGCAGTACTTC
j_call: TRBJ1-1; d_call: -; clone_size: many; cdr3_length: 13; v_call: TRBV18; cdr3_aa: CASSPHRDTEAFF; cdr3_nt: TGTGCCAGCTCACCCCACAGGGACACTGAAGCTTTCTTT
j_call: TRBJ1-5; d_call: TRBD1; clone_size: few; cdr3_length: 15; v_call: TRBV29-1; cdr3_aa: CSVVLGTGGYQPQHF; cdr3_nt: TGCAGCGTTGTTCTGGGGACAGGGGGCTATCAGCCCCAGCATTTT
j_call: TRBJ2-3; d_call: TRBD2; clone_size: -; cdr3_length: 16; v_call: TRBV4-3; cdr3_aa: CASSQGTSGGSDTQYF; cdr3_nt: TGCGCCAGCAGCCAGGGGACTAGCGGGGGGTCAGATACGCAGTATTTT
j_call: TRBJ2-3; d_call: TRBD1; clone_size: -; cdr3_length: 13; v_call: TRBV20-1; cdr3_aa: CSSRAQGVDTQYF; cdr3_nt: TGCAGTTCTAGAGCCCAGGGGGTAGATACGCAGTATTTT
j_call: TRBJ2-7; d_call: -; clone_size: many; cdr3_length: 14; v_call: TRBV6-1; cdr3_aa: CASSEVNRVHEQYF; cdr3_nt: TGTGCCAGCAGTGAAGTAAACAGGGTCCACGAGCAGTACTTC
j_call: TRBJ2-5; d_call: -; clone_size: many; cdr3_length: 14; v_call: TRBV6-2/TRBV6-3; cdr3_aa: CASSYAGLQETQYF; cdr3_nt: TGTGCCAGCAGTTACGCGGGACTTCAGGAGACCCAGTACTTC
j_call: TRBJ2-7; d_call: -; clone_size: -; cdr3_length: 15; v_call: TRBV12-3/TRBV12-4; cdr3_aa: CASSSQGSRGYEQYF; cdr3_nt: TGTGCCAGCAGTTCCCAGGGCAGCCGCGGCTACGAGCAGTACTTC
j_call: TRBJ2-5; d_call: -; clone_size: -; cdr3_length: 14; v_call: TRBV11-2; cdr3_aa: CASSLRLSQETQYF; cdr3_nt: TGTGCCAGCAGCTTACGGCTGAGCCAAGAGACCCAGTACTTC
j_call: TRBJ2-7; d_call: -; clone_size: few; cdr3_length: 11; v_call: TRBV28; cdr3_aa: CASSTYYEQYF; cdr3_nt: TGTGCCAGCAGTACCTACTACGAGCAGTACTTC
j_call: TRBJ2-1; d_call: -; clone_size: -; cdr3_length: 15; v_call: TRBV18; cdr3_aa: CASSRKTGQHNEQFF; cdr3_nt: TGTGCCAGCTCACGGAAGACAGGACAGCACAATGAGCAGTTCTTC
j_call: TRBJ1-5; d_call: TRBD1; clone_size: few; cdr3_length: 16; v_call: TRBV27; cdr3_aa: CASSATGGASNQPQHF; cdr3_nt: TGTGCCAGCAGTGCGACAGGGGGCGCGAGCAATCAGCCCCAGCATTTT
j_call: TRBJ2-2; d_call: TRBD2; clone_size: -; cdr3_length: 17; v_call: TRBV4-2; cdr3_aa: CASSQGGGLSNTGELFF; cdr3_nt: TGTGCCAGCAGCCAAGGCGGGGGTCTCAGTAACACCGGGGAGCTGTTTTTT
j_call: TRBJ2-7; d_call: -; clone_size: many; cdr3_length: 15; v_call: TRBV5-4; cdr3_aa: CASSRPGSGDYEQYF; cdr3_nt: TGTGCCAGCAGTCGTCCGGGTAGCGGAGACTACGAGCAGTACTTC
j_call: TRBJ1-2; d_call: -; clone_size: -; cdr3_length: 12; v_call: TRBV5-1; cdr3_aa: CASSLYGDGYTF; cdr3_nt: TGCGCCAGCAGCTTGTATGGGGATGGCTACACCTTC
j_call: TRBJ1-1; d_call: -; clone_size: many; cdr3_length: 15; v_call: TRBV9; cdr3_aa: CASSVGGAGNTEAFF; cdr3_nt: TGTGCCAGCAGCGTAGGGGGGGCTGGGAACACTGAAGCTTTCTTT
j_call: TRBJ1-2; d_call: -; clone_size: few; cdr3_length: 15; v_call: TRBV3-1; cdr3_aa: CASSPWGADGYGYTF; cdr3_nt: TGTGCCAGCAGCCCATGGGGAGCGGACGGCTATGGCTACACCTTC
j_call: TRBJ1-2; d_call: -; clone_size: -; cdr3_length: 14; v_call: TRBV11-2; cdr3_aa: CASSLAPGDYGYTF; cdr3_nt: TGTGCCAGCAGCTTAGCCCCAGGGGACTATGGCTACACCTTC
j_call: TRBJ2-1; d_call: -; clone_size: -; cdr3_length: 13; v_call: TRBV9; cdr3_aa: CASSVLDYNEQFF; cdr3_nt: TGTGCCAGCAGCGTCCTGGACTACAATGAGCAGTTCTTC
j_call: TRBJ1-2; d_call: TRBD1; clone_size: many; cdr3_length: 15; v_call: TRBV11-2; cdr3_aa: CASSLVGTGNGGYTF; cdr3_nt: TGTGCCAGCAGCTTAGTTGGGACAGGGAATGGCGGCTACACCTTC
j_call: TRBJ1-1; d_call: -; clone_size: -; cdr3_length: 13; v_call: TRBV5-1; cdr3_aa: CASSEGLGTEAFF; cdr3_nt: TGCGCCAGCAGTGAGGGCCTGGGCACTGAAGCTTTCTTT
j_call: TRBJ2-7; d_call: -; clone_size: -; cdr3_length: 17; v_call: TRBV7-8; cdr3_aa: CASSLPALSRRLNEQYF; cdr3_nt: TGTGCCAGCAGCTTACCCGCCCTCTCTAGGCGGTTGAACGAGCAGTACTTC
j_call: TRBJ2-7; d_call: -; clone_size: -; cdr3_length: 13; v_call: TRBV5-1; cdr3_aa: CASAPTDSYEQYF; cdr3_nt: TGCGCCAGCGCCCCGACGGATTCCTACGAGCAGTACTTC
j_call: TRBJ2-2; d_call: TRBD2; clone_size: -; cdr3_length: 18; v_call: TRBV6-1; cdr3_aa: CASSREGLAGANTGELFF; cdr3_nt: TGTGCCAGCAGCCGGGAGGGGCTAGCGGGGGCCAACACCGGGGAGCTGTTTTTT
j_call: TRBJ2-2; d_call: -; clone_size: few; cdr3_length: 13; v_call: TRBV6-2/TRBV6-3; cdr3_aa: CASSYGIAGELFF; cdr3_nt: TGTGCCAGCAGTTACGGTATAGCCGGGGAGCTGTTTTTT
j_call: TRBJ2-3; d_call: TRBD1; clone_size: few; cdr3_length: 15; v_call: TRBV7-2; cdr3_aa: CASSYTGGGTDTQYF; cdr3_nt: TGTGCCAGCAGCTATACAGGGGGCGGCACAGATACGCAGTATTTT
j_call: TRBJ1-1; d_call: -; clone_size: -; cdr3_length: 14; v_call: TRBV19; cdr3_aa: CASSTTVTNTEAFF; cdr3_nt: TGTGCCAGTAGTACTACAGTGACGAACACTGAAGCTTTCTTT
j_call: TRBJ2-7; d_call: TRBD1; clone_size: -; cdr3_length: 15; v_call: TRBV28; cdr3_aa: CASSFGTGEAYEQYF; cdr3_nt: TGTGCCAGCAGTTTCGGGACAGGGGAAGCCTACGAGCAGTACTTC
j_call: TRBJ2-3; d_call: -; clone_size: -; cdr3_length: 18; v_call: TRBV5-1; cdr3_aa: CASSSPPNDPRGTDTQYF; cdr3_nt: TGCGCCAGCAGCTCCCCACCTAACGACCCGAGGGGGACAGATACGCAGTATTTT
j_call: TRBJ2-7; d_call: TRBD2; clone_size: few; cdr3_length: 17; v_call: TRBV4-2; cdr3_aa: CASSQSSLAGGDYEQYF; cdr3_nt: TGTGCCAGCAGCCAATCATCTCTAGCGGGGGGCGACTACGAGCAGTACTTC
j_call: TRBJ2-3; d_call: -; clone_size: few; cdr3_length: 15; v_call: TRBV6-6; cdr3_aa: CASSYVRGGRDTQYF; cdr3_nt: TGTGCCAGCAGTTACGTGCGGGGTGGCCGGGATACGCAGTATTTT
j_call: TRBJ2-7; d_call: TRBD2; clone_size: many; cdr3_length: 14; v_call: TRBV10-3; cdr3_aa: CAISDGLAGHEQYF; cdr3_nt: TGTGCCATCAGCGATGGACTAGCGGGGCACGAGCAGTACTTC
j_call: TRBJ2-6; d_call: -; clone_size: many; cdr3_length: 15; v_call: TRBV7-2; cdr3_aa: CASSLLGAGANVLTF; cdr3_nt: TGTGCCAGCAGCTTATTAGGGGCTGGGGCCAACGTCCTGACTTTC
j_call: TRBJ1-5; d_call: -; clone_size: -; cdr3_length: 11; v_call: TRBV19; cdr3_aa: CASTTEGPQHF; cdr3_nt: TGTGCCAGTACCACGGAGGGGCCCCAGCATTTT
j_call: TRBJ1-1; d_call: -; clone_size: few; cdr3_length: 13; v_call: TRBV29-1; cdr3_aa: CSVGGRGGTEAFF; cdr3_nt: TGCAGCGTTGGTGGCCGGGGGGGCACTGAAGCTTTCTTT
j_call: TRBJ1-2; d_call: -; clone_size: many; cdr3_length: 18; v_call: TRBV20-1; cdr3_aa: CSARDLGEGALQTYGYTF; cdr3_nt: TGCAGTGCTAGAGATCTGGGTGAAGGGGCCCTTCAAACCTATGGCTACACCTTC
j_call: TRBJ1-1; d_call: -; clone_size: few; cdr3_length: 13; v_call: TRBV2; cdr3_aa: CASRAGTDTEAFF; cdr3_nt: TGTGCCAGCAGGGCCGGCACCGACACTGAAGCTTTCTTT
j_call: TRBJ1-5; d_call: -; clone_size: few; cdr3_length: 15; v_call: TRBV6-2/TRBV6-3; cdr3_aa: CASSVTRQRNQPQHF; cdr3_nt: TGTGCCAGCAGTGTTACTCGACAGCGCAATCAGCCCCAGCATTTT
j_call: TRBJ2-2; d_call: -; clone_size: -; cdr3_length: 14; v_call: TRBV4-2; cdr3_aa: CASSHPRWGGELFF; cdr3_nt: TGTGCCAGCAGCCACCCACGATGGGGCGGGGAGCTGTTTTTT
j_call: TRBJ2-3; d_call: -; clone_size: -; cdr3_length: 15; v_call: TRBV7-9; cdr3_aa: CASSLDRRLRDTQYF; cdr3_nt: TGTGCCAGCAGCTTAGACAGGAGGTTAAGGGATACGCAGTATTTT
j_call: TRBJ2-7; d_call: TRBD2; clone_size: once; cdr3_length: 18; v_call: TRBV4-1; cdr3_aa: CASSQEGRIAGGSYEQYF; cdr3_nt: TGCGCCAGCAGCCAAGAAGGGCGGATAGCGGGGGGGTCCTACGAGCAGTACTTC
j_call: TRBJ1-1; d_call: -; clone_size: -; cdr3_length: 15; v_call: TRBV21-1; cdr3_aa: CASSKEGRESTEAFF; cdr3_nt: TGTGCCAGCAGCAAAGAGGGGAGGGAGAGCACTGAAGCTTTCTTT
j_call: TRBJ2-1; d_call: -; clone_size: -; cdr3_length: 15; v_call: TRBV28; cdr3_aa: CASSWGGAVYNEQFF; cdr3_nt: TGTGCCAGCAGTTGGGGGGGGGCGGTCTACAATGAGCAGTTCTTC
j_call: TRBJ1-5; d_call: -; clone_size: many; cdr3_length: 13; v_call: TRBV20-1; cdr3_aa: CSARALGNQPQHF; cdr3_nt: TGCAGTGCTAGGGCGCTCGGCAATCAGCCCCAGCATTTT
j_call: TRBJ1-2; d_call: -; clone_size: many; cdr3_length: 16; v_call: TRBV28; cdr3_aa: CASSPLGRRANYGYTF; cdr3_nt: TGTGCCAGCAGTCCCCTGGGCCGCCGCGCTAACTATGGCTACACCTTC